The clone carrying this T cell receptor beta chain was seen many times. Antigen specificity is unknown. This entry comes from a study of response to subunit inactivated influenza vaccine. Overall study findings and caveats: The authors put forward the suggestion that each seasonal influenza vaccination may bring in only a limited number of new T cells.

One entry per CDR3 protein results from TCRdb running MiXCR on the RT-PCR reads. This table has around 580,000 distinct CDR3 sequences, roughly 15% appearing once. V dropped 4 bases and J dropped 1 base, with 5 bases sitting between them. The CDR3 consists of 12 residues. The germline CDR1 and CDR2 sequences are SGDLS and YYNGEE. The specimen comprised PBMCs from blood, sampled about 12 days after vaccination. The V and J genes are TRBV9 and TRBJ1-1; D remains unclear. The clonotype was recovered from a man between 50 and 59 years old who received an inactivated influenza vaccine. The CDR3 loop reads CASSSQNTEAFF. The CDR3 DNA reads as TGTGCCAGCAGCTCCCAGAACACTGAAGCTTTCTTT.